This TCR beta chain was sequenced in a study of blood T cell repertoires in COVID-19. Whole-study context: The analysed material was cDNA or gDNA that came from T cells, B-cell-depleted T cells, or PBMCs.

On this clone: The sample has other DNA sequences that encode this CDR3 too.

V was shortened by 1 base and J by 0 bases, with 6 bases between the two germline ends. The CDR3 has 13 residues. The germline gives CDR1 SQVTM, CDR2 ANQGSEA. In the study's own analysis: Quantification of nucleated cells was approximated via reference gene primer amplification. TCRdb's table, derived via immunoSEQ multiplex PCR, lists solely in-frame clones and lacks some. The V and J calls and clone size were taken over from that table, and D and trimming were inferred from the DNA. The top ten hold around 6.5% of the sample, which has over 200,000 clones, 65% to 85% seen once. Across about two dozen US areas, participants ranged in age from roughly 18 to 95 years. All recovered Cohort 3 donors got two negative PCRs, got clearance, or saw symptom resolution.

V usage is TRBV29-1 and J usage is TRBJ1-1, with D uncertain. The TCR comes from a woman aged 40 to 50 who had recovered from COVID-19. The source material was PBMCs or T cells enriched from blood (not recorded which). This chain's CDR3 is CSVEGQMNTEAFF. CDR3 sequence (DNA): TGCAGCGTTGAAGGGCAGATGAACACTGAAGCTTTCTTT.